The entry below describes one TCR beta chain. This record belongs to a study of control samples from healthy donors and cancer patients. This CDR3 region has 12 residues. Germline CDR1 is SGDLS and CDR2 is YYNGEE. V was shortened by 5 bases and J by 4 bases, with 6 bases between the two germline ends. Produced via immunoSEQ multiplex PCR; TCRdb's table is partial and in-frame only. The sample includes 150,000 or so clones, around nine tenths seen only once; the top ten take less than 2%. The sequence came from a man younger than 35 in good health. The gene calls are TRBV9 and TRBJ2-2; D is ambiguous. Sequencing was done on a sample of blood. Written as DNA, the CDR3 is TGTGCCAGCAGTCGGGCCACCGGGGAGCTGTTTTTT. It is translated as CASSRATGELFF.